Below, 32 T cell receptor beta chains from the same sample are listed, as sequenced in a study of shared clonotypes between healthy human individuals. Some clones are missing from TCRdb's copy, which holds only in-frame ones; the method was immunoSEQ multiplex PCR. The table includes over a million clones, 96% detected once. Sequenced: naive CD4+ T cells sorted from blood. The subset here: CD45RA+ positively selected. These receptors were taken from a man younger than 45 in good health.

V and J are TRBV7-2 and TRBJ2-1; 7 positions agree with TRBD1. V gave up 1 base and J gave up 7 bases; unmatched junction bases: 13. The length of the CDR3 is 17 residues. Germline V lookup: CDR1 SGHTA, CDR2 FQGNSA. The CDR3 DNA follows: TGTGCCAGCAGCTTAGGGGCTGGGGCAGGGGGTCAGAATGAGCAGTTCTTC. As protein: CASSLGAGAGGQNEQFF. Full variable domain (remainder filled in from reference TRBV7-2 and TRBJ2-1): GAGVSQSPSNKVTEKGKDVELRCDPISGHTALYWYRQSLGQGLEFLIYFQGNSAPDKSGLPSDRFSAERTGGSVSTLTIQRTQQEDSAVYLCASSLGAGAGGQNEQFFGPGTRLTVL.

The V call is TRBV18, the J call TRBJ2-7; D might be TRBD2 (6 bases). This CDR3 has 14 residues. V gave up 3 bases and J gave up 6 bases, with 15 bases separating them. Looked up from germline, CDR1 is KGHSH and CDR2 is LQKENI. The CDR3 DNA sequence: TGTGCCAGCTCACCTGGGGGGAGTTTTGGCGAGCAGTACTTC. As protein: CASSPGGSFGEQYF.

V usage is TRBV29-1 and J usage is TRBJ2-7; TRBD2 aligns across 9 bases. CDR1 is SQVTM and CDR2 is ANQGSEA in the germline V gene. Trimming removed 7 bases from V and 7 bases from J; junction bases left unmatched: 5. This CDR3 is 11 amino acids long. CDR3 residues: CSAHSGGEQYF. The DNA of the CDR3 is TGCAGCGCCCATAGCGGGGGAGAGCAGTACTTC.

The chain combines TRBV11-2 with TRBJ2-7, with 8 bases fitting TRBD2. Germline trimming cut 5 bases from V and 7 bases from J; bases unmatched to any gene: 19. The CDR3 runs to 17 residues. The germline CDR1 and CDR2 sequences are SGHAT and FQNNGV. The chain's CDR3 is CASSAVSGGAGGREQYF. CDR3 sequence (DNA): TGTGCCAGCAGCGCCGTGTCCGGGGGCGCGGGGGGTAGGGAGCAGTACTTC. The full variable domain, in which reference TRBV11-2 and TRBJ2-7 provide the parts outside the CDR3, is EAGVAQSPRYKIIEKRQSVAFWCNPISGHATLYWYQQILGQGPKLLIQFQNNGVVDDSQLPKDRFSAERLKGVDSTLKIQPAKLEDSAVYLCASSAVSGGAGGREQYFGPGTRLTVT.

On this clone: One end of the junction is discordant with germline, which a read error may explain. Other DNA variants within this sample encode the same CDR3. The chain combines TRBV27 with TRBJ2-7; D is unclear. This CDR3 is built from 16 residues. Germline V gives CDR1 MNHEY, CDR2 SMNVEV (reference sequence). The CDR3: CASSFLPTLDGYEQYF. CDR3 nucleotide sequence: TGCGCCAGCAGTTTCCTACCCACCCTGGACGGTTACGAGCAGTACTTC.

This chain links TRBV21-1 with TRBJ1-5. TRBV21-1 is classified as a pseudogene. The CDR3 extends over 17 amino acids. As DNA, the CDR3 is TGTGCCAGCAGCAATGGGAACGGGGGTGTAAGCAATCAGCCCCAGCATTTT. It specifies CASSNGNGGVSNQPQHF.

A single count supports this clone. The chain couples TRBV18 to TRBJ2-5; 11 nucleotides agree with TRBD2. The CDR3 sequence is 18 residues long. V was pared by 1 base and J by 5 bases, with 12 bases of the junction left unmatched. The V gene's germline CDR1 is KGHSH and CDR2 LQKENI. CDR3 DNA: TGTGCCAGCTCACCACTCGCTCTAGCGGGAGGCCTCGCGGAGACCCAGTACTTC. Protein product: CASSPLALAGGLAETQYF.

The chain joins TRBV5-1 to TRBJ2-3; TRBD1 or TRBD2 may be the D gene (5 bases each). Germline CDR1 and CDR2: SGHRS and YFSETQ. V dropped 7 bases and J dropped 1 base, with 22 bases sitting between them. This CDR3 has 17 residues. DNA for the CDR3: TGCGCCAGCGCCAACACAGAGGGAAAAGGGGGCACAGATACGCAGTATTTT. Its protein is CASANTEGKGGTDTQYF.

The chain employs TRBV5-4 and TRBJ2-2; perhaps TRBD2 as D (6 bases). The CDR3 contains 14 residues. Germline-derived CDR1 and CDR2 are SGHNT and YYREEE (reference sequence). The V gene lost 0 bases and the J gene lost 6 bases, with 9 bases spanning the gap. Here the CDR3 DNA reads TGTGCCAGCAGCTTGGGCGGGATACCCGGGGAGCTGTTTTTT. This translates into CASSLGGIPGELFF.

The rearrangement links TRBV5-1 to TRBJ2-3; tentative D call: TRBD2 (5 bases). CDR1 and CDR2 (germline): SGHRS, YFSETQ. The length of the CDR3 is 16 residues. The ends were cut back, 0 bases at V and 2 bases at J, with 13 bases in the middle. CDR3 region: CASSLDGLYNTDTQYF. CDR3 bases: TGCGCCAGCAGCTTGGATGGACTTTATAACACAGATACGCAGTATTTT. Drawing the rest from reference TRBV5-1 and TRBJ2-3, the complete variable domain is KAGVTQTPRYLIKTRGQQVTLSCSPISGHRSVSWYQQTPGQGLQFLFEYFSETQRNKGNFPGRFSGRQFSNSRSEMNVSTLELGDSALYLCASSLDGLYNTDTQYFGPGTRLTVL.

The rearrangement uses TRBV5-1 and TRBJ2-3; D is unclear. This CDR3 has 14 residues. V lost 4 bases, J lost 2 bases, and 11 bases lay in between. Germline lookup yields CDR1 SGHRS and CDR2 YFSETQ. CDR3 amino acids: CASSTGAYTDTQYF. The CDR3 DNA follows: TGCGCCAGCAGCACCGGAGCCTACACAGATACGCAGTATTTT.

The J gene is TRBJ1-3, the V gene TRBV12-2; the table gives TRBD1 as D, unverified against the DNA. TRBV12-2 is deemed a pseudogene. The CDR3 runs 17 residues. The CDR3 bases are TGTGCAAGTCGCTTATTGGGACAGGAAACTCTGGGAAACACCATATATTTT. Amino acids: CASRLLGQETLGNTIYF.

The gene calls are TRBV19 and TRBJ2-1, with TRBD2 matching over 7 bases. Per germline, CDR1 LNHDA and CDR2 SQIVND (reference sequence). The J segment lost 3 bases and the V segment lost 3 bases, leaving 8 bases of the junction unmatched. The CDR3 sequence is 16 residues long. For the CDR3, the DNA is TGTGCCAGTAGTATGAGGCTGGCTAGCGGCTACAATGAGCAGTTCTTC. Residues: CASSMRLASGYNEQFF.

This clone appeared a single time. The CDR3 loop reads CASSVGDRGGEQYF. CDR3 bases: TGTGCCAGCAGCGTAGGGGACAGGGGCGGCGAGCAGTACTTC. V is TRBV9 and J is TRBJ2-7, with 10 nucleotides matching TRBD1. This CDR3 is built from 14 residues. Germline assignment: CDR1 SGDLS and CDR2 YYNGEE. V dropped 0 bases and J dropped 6; count of bases not matched to a gene: 3. Full variable domain (missing parts from reference TRBV9 and TRBJ2-7): DSGVTQTPKHLITATGQRVTLRCSPRSGDLSVYWYQQSLDQGLQFLIQYYNGEERAKGNILERFSAQQFPDLHSELNLSSLELGDSALYFCASSVGDRGGEQYFGPGTRLTVT.

The chain links TRBV4-3 to TRBJ2-7; D not certain. CDR3 size: 13 residues. Trimming removed 8 bases at V and 1 base at J, with 12 bases between. Per the germline V gene, CDR1 is LGHNA and CDR2 is YSLEER. Here the CDR3 DNA reads TGCGCCAGCGGGCCGGTAGGATCCTACGAGCAGTACTTC. It yields the protein CASGPVGSYEQYF.

This CDR3 is CASSYVGSGANVLTF. The CDR3 nucleotides read TGTGCCAGCAGTTACGTAGGTTCTGGGGCCAACGTCCTGACTTTC. The rearrangement uses TRBV6-5 and TRBJ2-6, with D uncertain. CDR1 is MNHEY, CDR2 SVGAGI, per germline. The CDR3 sequence is 15 residues long. With 2 bases removed from V and 1 base from J, the gap between germline ends came to 6 bases.

The J gene is TRBJ2-7, the V gene TRBV28, with 7 bases matching TRBD1. This CDR3 has 14 residues. CDR1 and CDR2 from the germline V gene are MDHEN and SYDVKM. Trimming at V came to 8 bases and at J to 2 bases, leaving 9 bases not matched to a gene. The DNA of the CDR3 is TGTGCCAGCTCCGACAGGGAACAGCCCTACGAGCAGTACTTC. It translates to CASSDREQPYEQYF.

The chain is built from TRBV28 and TRBJ2-2; 9 bases align to TRBD2. Germline V gene lookup returns CDR1 MDHEN and CDR2 SYDVKM. The CDR3 consists of 14 residues. Trimming took 8 bases from V and 6 from J; bases not matched to a gene: 7. CDR3 loop: CASLGLAGPGELFF. The CDR3 DNA is TGTGCCAGCCTCGGGCTAGCGGGACCCGGGGAGCTGTTTTTT.

The chain has TRBV28 and TRBJ1-1; 8 nucleotides align to TRBD1. With V trimmed by 6 bases and J by 1 base, 10 bases remained unmatched. The germline gives CDR1 MDHEN, CDR2 SYDVKM. CDR3 length: 16 amino acids. The CDR3: CASSEQGVYRNTEAFF. The CDR3 DNA sequence: TGTGCCAGCAGCGAACAGGGGGTATATAGGAACACTGAAGCTTTCTTT.

The chain recombines TRBV6-4 with TRBJ2-2; 14 nucleotides line up with TRBD2. The V and J ends lost 6 bases and 4 bases, in that order; junction bases with no gene match: 4. This CDR3 comprises 16 residues. Per the germline V gene, CDR1 is MRHNA and CDR2 is SNTAGT. For the CDR3, the DNA is TGTGCCAGCAGAAGACTAGCGGGAGGGGGCACCGGGGAGCTGTTTTTT. Translation gives CASRRLAGGGTGELFF.

This chain connects TRBV7-8 to TRBJ1-5; maybe TRBD1 (5 bases). The CDR3 is 15 amino acids. Germline values: CDR1 SGHVS, CDR2 FQNEAQ. Trimming took 3 bases from V and 1 from J, leaving 10 bases between them. CDR3 nucleotides: TGTGCCAGCAGCTTTTTTTGGGACAGCAATCAGCCCCAGCATTTT. Residues: CASSFFWDSNQPQHF.

This clone is a singleton in its sample. The sample holds other DNA sequences that translate to the same CDR3. V is TRBV20-1 and J is TRBJ2-3; D is unclear. The CDR3 spans 11 residues. V lost 1 base to trimming and J lost 6 bases, with 5 bases between them. CDR1 is DFQATT and CDR2 is SNEGSKA in the germline V gene (reference sequence). The chain's CDR3 is CSARVTDTQYF. Written as DNA, the CDR3 is TGCAGTGCTAGAGTAACGGATACGCAGTATTTT.

This chain joins TRBV5-1 and TRBJ2-1; TRBD2 matches at 15 bases. The CDR3 length is 17 residues. The J segment lost 4 bases and the V segment lost 3 bases, leaving 5 bases of the junction unmatched. Germline CDR1 is SGHRS and CDR2 is YFSETQ. The CDR3 sequence: CASSSQGLAGGYNEQFF. CDR3 coding DNA: TGCGCCAGCAGCTCCCAGGGACTAGCGGGAGGTTACAATGAGCAGTTCTTC.

The J gene is TRBJ1-1, the V gene TRBV7-2; TRBD1 is a possible D gene (5 bases). The germline V gene encodes CDR1 SGHTA and CDR2 FQGNSA. CDR3 size: 14 residues. Between the trimmed V and J ends, which lost 3 bases and 1 base, there was a span of 9 bases. CDR3 loop: CASSFGGANTEAFF. CDR3 sequence (DNA): TGTGCCAGCAGCTTCGGGGGAGCGAACACTGAAGCTTTCTTT.

This chain links TRBV29-1 with TRBJ2-3; 10 bases line up with TRBD2. The length of the CDR3 is 15 residues. V lost 1 base and J lost 0; bases outside the gene matches: 1. The V gene's germline CDR1 is SQVTM and CDR2 ANQGSEA. CDR3 nucleotide sequence: TGCAGCGTTGAAGTGACTAGCGGGAGCACAGATACGCAGTATTTT. Translating it yields CSVEVTSGSTDTQYF.

The chain carries TRBV5-6 and TRBJ1-1; unclear D gene. Trimming stripped 1 base from V and 0 bases from J, with 10 bases between. Germline CDR1 is SGHDT and CDR2 is YYEEEE. The CDR3 loop spans 15 amino acids. The CDR3 spells CASSLYAGVNTEAFF. The CDR3 DNA is TGTGCCAGCAGCTTGTATGCTGGGGTGAACACTGAAGCTTTCTTT.

This chain links TRBV5-4 with TRBJ2-3; no clear D gene. The germline gives CDR1 SGHNT, CDR2 YYREEE (reference sequence). V was cut by 6 bases and J by 3 bases, with 5 bases left in between. The CDR3 spans 11 residues. CDR3: CASMGTDTQYF. The CDR3 coding sequence is TGTGCCAGCATGGGAACAGATACGCAGTATTTT.

This clone was seen a single time. The chain is built from TRBV5-1 and TRBJ2-7; a possible D gene is TRBD2 (6 bases). Germline V gene data show CDR1 as SGHRS and CDR2 as YFSETQ. This CDR3 contains 14 residues. V was clipped by 2 bases and J by 4 bases, with 13 bases between them. This CDR3 reads CASSLAGPGYEQYF. The DNA for the CDR3 is TGCGCCAGCAGCTTAGCGGGTCCTGGGTACGAGCAGTACTTC. Drawing the rest from reference TRBV5-1 and TRBJ2-7, the complete variable domain is KAGVTQTPRYLIKTRGQQVTLSCSPISGHRSVSWYQQTPGQGLQFLFEYFSETQRNKGNFPGRFSGRQFSNSRSEMNVSTLELGDSALYLCASSLAGPGYEQYFGPGTRLTVT.

The chain has TRBV4-2 and TRBJ1-1, with no clear D. Germline-derived CDR1 and CDR2 are LGHNA and YNFKEQ. Trimming took 0 bases from V and 4 from J, leaving 12 bases between them. The CDR3 has 15 residues. CDR3 DNA: TGTGCCAGCAGCCAAGATTGGAGATCCGGCACTGAAGCTTTCTTT. It yields the protein CASSQDWRSGTEAFF.

The genes are TRBV28 and TRBJ2-7; 7 bases fit TRBD2. The J segment lost 5 bases and the V segment lost 6 bases, leaving 10 bases of the junction unmatched. The germline CDR1 and CDR2 sequences are MDHEN and SYDVKM. CDR3 length: 14 residues. The CDR3 loop is CASSSGTTPHEQYF. The CDR3 nucleotides are TGTGCCAGCAGCTCCGGGACTACCCCGCACGAGCAGTACTTC.

The rearrangement uses TRBV5-6 and TRBJ1-2; a possible D gene is TRBD1 (6 bases). Germline CDR1 reads SGHDT; CDR2 reads YYEEEE. The length of the CDR3 is 13 residues. V lost 4 bases to trimming and J lost 4 bases, with 11 bases between them. The CDR3, as DNA: TGTGCCAGCAGCCCGGACAGAATCTATGGCTACACCTTC. Translating it yields CASSPDRIYGYTF.

The rearrangement links TRBV18 to TRBJ1-5, with D perhaps TRBD1 (5 bases). V dropped 1 base and J dropped 5 bases, with 12 bases sitting between them. The CDR3 contains 15 residues. The germline V gene encodes CDR1 KGHSH and CDR2 LQKENI. CDR3 in amino acids: CASSPLGDGDQPQHF. DNA of the CDR3: TGTGCCAGCTCACCACTCGGGGACGGCGATCAGCCCCAGCATTTT.